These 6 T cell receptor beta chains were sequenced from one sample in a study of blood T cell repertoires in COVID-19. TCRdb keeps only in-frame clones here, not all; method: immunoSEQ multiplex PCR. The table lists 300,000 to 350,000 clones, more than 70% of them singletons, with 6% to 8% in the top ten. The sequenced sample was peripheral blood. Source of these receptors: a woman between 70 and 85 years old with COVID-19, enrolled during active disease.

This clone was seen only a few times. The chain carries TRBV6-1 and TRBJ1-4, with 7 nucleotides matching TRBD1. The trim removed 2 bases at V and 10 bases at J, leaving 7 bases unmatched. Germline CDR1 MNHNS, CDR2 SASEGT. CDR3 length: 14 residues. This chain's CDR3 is CASSENPGGGKLFF. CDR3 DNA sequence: TGTGCCAGCAGTGAAAATCCAGGGGGAGGAAAACTGTTTTTT.

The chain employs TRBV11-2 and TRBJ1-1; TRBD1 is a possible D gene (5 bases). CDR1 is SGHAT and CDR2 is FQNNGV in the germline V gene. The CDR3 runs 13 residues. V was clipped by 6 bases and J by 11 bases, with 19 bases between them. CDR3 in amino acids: CASRTLGGLGAFF. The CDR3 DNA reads TGTGCCAGCAGGACACTGGGGGGGTTGGGGGCTTTCTTT.

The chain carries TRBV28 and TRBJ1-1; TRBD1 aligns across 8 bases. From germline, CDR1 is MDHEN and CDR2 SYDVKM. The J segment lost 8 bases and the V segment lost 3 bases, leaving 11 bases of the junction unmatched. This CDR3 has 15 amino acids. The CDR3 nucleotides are TGTGCCAGCAGTTTGCCCGGGGACAGGTCAAAGGAAGCTTTCTTT. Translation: CASSLPGDRSKEAFF.

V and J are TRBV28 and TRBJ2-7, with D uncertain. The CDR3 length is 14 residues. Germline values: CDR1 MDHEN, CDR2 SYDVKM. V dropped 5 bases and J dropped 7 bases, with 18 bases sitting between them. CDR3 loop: CASSITGGYREQYF. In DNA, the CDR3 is TGTGCCAGCAGTATTACCGGCGGTTATCGGGAGCAGTACTTC.

The CDR3 is CASNRGRNQPQHF. The CDR3 DNA follows: TGTGCCAGTAACAGAGGGAGGAATCAGCCCCAGCATTTT. The J gene is TRBJ1-5, the V gene TRBV19; D remains unclear. Trimming shortened V by 7 bases and J by 4 bases, and 11 bases separated the two germline ends. This CDR3 comprises 13 residues. Germline V gene lookup returns CDR1 LNHDA and CDR2 SQIVND (reference sequence).

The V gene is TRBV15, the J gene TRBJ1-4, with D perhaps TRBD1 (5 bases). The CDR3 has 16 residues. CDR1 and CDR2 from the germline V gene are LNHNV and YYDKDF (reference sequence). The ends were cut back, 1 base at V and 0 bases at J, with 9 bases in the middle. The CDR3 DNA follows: TGTGCCACCAGCAGAGGGTTGACAGCAACTAATGAAAAACTGTTTTTT. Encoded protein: CATSRGLTATNEKLFF.